Detailed here is one T cell receptor beta chain. This sample was included in a study of blood T cell repertoires in COVID-19. Study overall: Acute and convalescent COVID-19 samples came from the United States, Italy and Spain. Nucleic acid was either cDNA or gDNA, and it came from T cells, B-cell-depleted T cells, or PBMCs.

There are 17 residues in the CDR3. The V gene's germline CDR1 is SGHNT and CDR2 YENEEA. Trimming at V came to 6 bases and at J to 6 bases, leaving 15 bases not matched to a gene. How the authors handled the data: Reference gene primer amplification yielded estimated nucleated cell counts. Generated by immunoSEQ multiplex PCR, the TCRdb table keeps only in-frame clones and is missing some. Clone size and V and J calls were adopted from that table, with D and trimming inferred from the DNA. The sample yields under 50,000 clones, approximately 81% seen once. The sample comprised peripheral blood. The rearrangement links TRBV11-3 to TRBJ2-2; TRBD1 matches 8 bases. The receptor comes from a woman in her sixties or seventies with acute or convalescent COVID-19. Written as DNA, the CDR3 is TGTGCCAGCAGTCAACAACCGGGACAGGTCGTACCCGGGGAGCTGTTTTTT. Its translation is CASSQQPGQVVPGELFF.